The 32 T cell receptor beta chains given below trace back to one sample, sequenced in a study of T cell changes during pregnancy in multiple sclerosis. Data came from immunoSEQ multiplex PCR; TCRdb stores just in-frame clones and leaves some out. Of about 39,000 clones in the sample, around nine tenths are singletons; the top ten hold approximately 0.49%. Source: CD4+ T cells from peripheral blood mononuclear cells, taken in the first trimester of pregnancy. Receptors were obtained from a female donor in good health, enrolled as a control in a pregnancy study.

The chain employs TRBV28 and TRBJ1-5; 9 bases agree with TRBD1. With V trimmed by 5 bases and J by 11 bases, 16 bases remained unmatched. Germline CDR1 and CDR2: MDHEN and SYDVKM. The CDR3 is 16 amino acids. In nucleotides, the CDR3 is TGTGCCAGCAGTAAACCGGGACAGGGCATCCTATCAGCCCAGCATTTT. Encoded protein: CASSKPGQGILSAQHF.

This chain joins TRBV7-2 and TRBJ1-2; 10 bases fit TRBD1. From germline, CDR1 is SGHTA and CDR2 FQGNSA. V gave up 6 bases and J gave up 7 bases; unmatched junction bases: 5. The CDR3 consists of 13 residues. CDR3 in amino acids: CASSPDRGPGYTF. CDR3 nucleotide sequence: TGTGCCAGCAGTCCAGACAGGGGGCCTGGCTACACCTTC.

The CDR3 nucleotides read TGTGCCACCAGCAGGAGGACTAGCGGCGTAGTAACAGATACGCAGTATTTT. Amino acid sequence: CATSRRTSGVVTDTQYF. This rearrangement joins TRBV15 to TRBJ2-3; 10 bases match TRBD2. Germline V gene data show CDR1 as LNHNV and CDR2 as YYDKDF (reference sequence). The CDR3 runs to 17 residues. Unmatched junction bases numbered 9, after V lost 3 bases and J lost 3 bases.

This clone has a single count. The chain recombines TRBV7-3 with TRBJ2-4; 8 bases map to TRBD1. The CDR3 is 16 amino acids. V gave up 5 bases and J gave up 9 bases; unmatched junction bases: 15. Germline lookup yields CDR1 SGHTA and CDR2 FQGTGA. In DNA form, the CDR3 reads TGTGCCAGCAGCACCGGACAGGGAGGATCTGAGGTCATTCAGTACTTC. It is translated as CASSTGQGGSEVIQYF.

V usage is TRBV11-1 and J usage is TRBJ1-2, with no clear D. Trimming took 4 bases from V and 7 from J, leaving 19 bases between them. CDR1 and CDR2 (germline): SGHAT, FQDESV (reference sequence). This CDR3 comprises 15 residues. This CDR3 reads CASSSQPSGGSGYTF. CDR3 sequence (DNA): TGTGCCAGCAGCTCCCAACCCTCGGGAGGAAGTGGCTACACCTTC. Full variable domain (missing parts from reference TRBV11-1 and TRBJ1-2): EAEVAQSPRYKITEKSQAVAFWCDPISGHATLYWYRQILGQGPELLVQFQDESVVDDSQLPKDRFSAERLKGVDSTLKIQPAELGDSAMYLCASSSQPSGGSGYTFGSGTRLTVV.

V usage is TRBV7-3 and J usage is TRBJ2-1; 8 bases are a match to TRBD2. The CDR3 runs to 14 residues. J lost 6 bases, V lost 3 bases, and 4 bases had no gene match. The germline V gene has CDR1 SGHTA and CDR2 FQGTGA. The CDR3 DNA reads as TGTGCCAGCAGCTTGGCGGGGGGCCCCAATGAGCAGTTCTTC. Its translation: CASSLAGGPNEQFF.

The V gene is TRBV7-8, the J gene TRBJ2-2; a weak D match, TRBD2 (6 bases). Germline lookup yields CDR1 SGHVS and CDR2 FQNEAQ. This CDR3 has 15 amino acids. V shed 4 bases and J shed 1 base, with 10 bases lying between them. The DNA for the CDR3 is TGTGCCAGCAGCTCCCCGCGGGGGAACACCGGGGAGCTGTTTTTT. Its translation is CASSSPRGNTGELFF.

The chain uses TRBV7-9 and TRBJ1-4, with 8 bases fitting TRBD1. The CDR3 is made up of 15 amino acids. From germline, CDR1 is SEHNR and CDR2 FQNEAQ (reference sequence). The ends lost 2 bases at V and 7 bases at J; junction bases unmatched: 6. CDR3 protein: CASSLRGQGAEKLFF. Here the CDR3 DNA reads TGTGCCAGCAGCTTAAGGGGGCAGGGGGCTGAAAAACTGTTTTTT.

The V gene is TRBV27, the J gene TRBJ1-2; TRBD1 matches at 8 bases. From germline, CDR1 is MNHEY and CDR2 SMNVEV (reference sequence). CDR3 length equals 14 residues. J was trimmed by 13 bases and V by 4 bases; bases with no gene match: 14. CDR3 residues: CASSSSGQASRVTF. CDR3 bases: TGTGCCAGCAGTTCATCGGGACAGGCCTCTCGGGTCACCTTC.

This clone was counted a single time. This chain links TRBV18 with TRBJ2-1; 9 bases align to TRBD2. V was clipped by 6 bases and J by 4 bases; unmatched bases: 16. The germline V gene encodes CDR1 KGHSH and CDR2 LQKENI. CDR3 size: 18 residues. The DNA of the CDR3 is TGTGCCAGCTCCACCAGAGCCAGCGGGGGGTCATATTACAATGAGCAGTTCTTC. Protein: CASSTRASGGSYYNEQFF.

The gene calls are TRBV5-4 and TRBJ1-4; the match to TRBD1 covers 7 bases. J was trimmed by 0 bases and V by 4 bases; bases with no gene match: 15. Germline V gene sequence: CDR1 SGHNT, CDR2 YYREEE (reference sequence). The CDR3 totals 19 residues. The CDR3 DNA sequence: TGTGCCAGCAGCCGAGAGAGGGACAGACTAACCGCAACTAATGAAAAACTGTTTTTT. Protein sequence: CASSRERDRLTATNEKLFF.

The V and J genes are TRBV4-1 and TRBJ2-2, with 11 positions matching TRBD2. The germline gives CDR1 MGHRA, CDR2 YSYEKL. The ends lost 1 base at V and 0 bases at J; junction bases unmatched: 4. The CDR3 extends over 18 amino acids. The CDR3 here is CASSQGATSGANTGELFF. CDR3 in DNA: TGCGCCAGCAGCCAAGGCGCGACTAGCGGGGCGAACACCGGGGAGCTGTTTTTT.

The chain recombines TRBV9 with TRBJ2-3, with D unresolved. Per the germline V gene, CDR1 is SGDLS and CDR2 is YYNGEE. The CDR3 has 15 amino acids. Trimming pared 6 bases from V and 0 bases from J, leaving 14 bases between. Written as DNA, the CDR3 is TGTGCCAGCACCGAATCGAGCGACAGCACAGATACGCAGTATTTT. Its protein product is CASTESSDSTDTQYF.

V gene TRBV5-1 combines with J gene TRBJ2-3; 7 nucleotides match TRBD1. The germline CDR1 and CDR2 sequences are SGHRS and YFSETQ. Losses at the gene ends were 4 bases for V and 4 bases for J; bases not matched to a gene: 12. The CDR3 is 16 residues long. CDR3 nucleotides: TGCGCCAGCAGCGGCTTTCAGGGGGTTACGGCAGATACGCAGTATTTT. Protein product: CASSGFQGVTADTQYF.

This clone has only a few counts. This chain's CDR3 is CASSLGLAGGVGTDTQYF. The CDR3 DNA reads as TGTGCCAGTAGCCTGGGACTAGCGGGGGGGGTAGGCACAGATACGCAGTATTTT. The chain combines TRBV19 with TRBJ2-3, with TRBD2 identical over 16 bases. Germline V lookup: CDR1 LNHDA, CDR2 SQIVND (reference sequence). The trim removed 6 bases at V and 1 base at J, leaving 7 bases unmatched. CDR3 length equals 18 residues. Filled out from reference TRBV19 and TRBJ2-3, the complete variable domain reads DGGITQSPKYLFRKEGQNVTLSCEQNLNHDAMYWYRQDPGQGLRLIYYSQIVNDFQKGDIAEGYSVSREKKESFPLTVTSAQKNPTAFYLCASSLGLAGGVGTDTQYFGPGTRLTVL.

The chain employs TRBV5-1 and TRBJ2-3, with 7 nucleotides matching TRBD1. Trimming took 5 bases from V and 2 from J; bases not matched to a gene: 11. The CDR3 has 16 amino acids. Per the germline V gene, CDR1 is SGHRS and CDR2 is YFSETQ. CDR3 loop: CASRSPPDRDTDTQYF. The CDR3 region has the DNA TGCGCCAGCAGATCCCCCCCCGACAGGGACACAGATACGCAGTATTTT.

V and J are TRBV5-1 and TRBJ2-3; D gene ambiguous. Germline V gives CDR1 SGHRS, CDR2 YFSETQ. CDR3 size: 15 residues. Trimming took 3 bases from V and 2 from J, leaving 13 bases between them. In DNA form, the CDR3 reads TGCGCCAGCAGCTCGAGTTATAAGAACACAGATACGCAGTATTTT. This translates into CASSSSYKNTDTQYF.

Turning to this clone: Additional DNA sequences in this sample encode the identical CDR3. The J gene is TRBJ2-3, the V gene TRBV7-3; D gene uncertain. Germline V lookup: CDR1 SGHTA, CDR2 FQGTGA. V was cut by 4 bases and J by 0 bases, with 2 bases left in between. This CDR3 region has 12 residues. The chain's CDR3 is CASSSSTDTQYF. CDR3 nucleotide sequence: TGTGCCAGCAGCTCGAGCACAGATACGCAGTATTTT.

A note on this clone: At one of its ends the junction is not consistent with the germline gene, which may arise from a read error. Other nucleotide sequences from this sample produce the same CDR3. The chain employs TRBV4-2 and TRBJ2-1; 10 nucleotides align to TRBD2. Germline V CDR1 and CDR2: LGHNA, YNFKEQ. The CDR3 is 15 amino acids. CDR3 in DNA: TGTGCCAGCAGTCAAGATAGCGGGGGGTACAATGAGCAGTTCTTC. Protein: CASSQDSGGYNEQFF.

CDR3 protein: CASSIGGLNTEAFF. The CDR3 coding sequence is TGTGCCAGTAGTATAGGAGGGCTGAACACTGAAGCTTTCTTT. The chain combines TRBV19 with TRBJ1-1; no definite D call. The CDR3 runs 14 residues. V was shortened by 1 base and J by 0 bases, with 6 bases between the two germline ends. The germline V gene encodes CDR1 LNHDA and CDR2 SQIVND (reference sequence).

The chain links TRBV6-5 to TRBJ1-1, with D perhaps TRBD1 (5 bases). V lost 6 bases and J 6 bases, leaving 17 bases between the germline ends. The germline V gene has CDR1 MNHEY and CDR2 SVGAGI. This CDR3 has 14 amino acids. The CDR3 DNA reads TGTGCCAGCAGCCTAACGACACAGGCGTCTGAAGCTTTCTTT. The encoded protein is CASSLTTQASEAFF.

A single count supports this clone. The CDR3 sequence: CASSLAEVSRGVYEKLFF. DNA for the CDR3: TGTGCCAGCAGCTTGGCGGAAGTGTCCCGGGGGGTATATGAAAAACTGTTTTTT. The chain uses TRBV5-5 and TRBJ1-4, with D perhaps TRBD1 (5 bases). CDR1 is SGHKS, CDR2 YYEKEE, per germline (reference sequence). This CDR3 spans 18 amino acids. Trimming shortened V by 0 bases and J by 6 bases, and 21 bases separated the two germline ends.

V and J are TRBV15 and TRBJ1-1, with 8 bases lining up with TRBD1. V was pared by 0 bases and J by 5 bases, with 8 bases of the junction left unmatched. The length of the CDR3 is 16 residues. Germline V gene data show CDR1 as LNHNV and CDR2 as YYDKDF (reference sequence). The CDR3 DNA reads as TGTGCCACCAGCAGAGATAGGTCAGGGGGCATTACTGAAGCTTTCTTT. Residues: CATSRDRSGGITEAFF.

The chain combines TRBV19 with TRBJ2-3, with D perhaps TRBD1 (5 bases). This CDR3 is 17 amino acids long. V lost 3 bases to trimming and J lost 7 bases, with 23 bases between them. Germline CDR1 reads LNHDA; CDR2 reads SQIVND (reference sequence). CDR3 DNA: TGTGCCAGTAGTATTGGGCAGGGTAAGAGCTTTTGGCATACGCAGTATTTT. Its translation is CASSIGQGKSFWHTQYF.

This sequence joins TRBV7-3 and TRBJ1-2, with D hard to call. The CDR3 consists of 14 residues. The V gene lost 3 bases and the J gene lost 2 bases, with 10 bases spanning the gap. The germline gives CDR1 SGHTA, CDR2 FQGTGA. The CDR3 is CASSFSGDNYGYTF. The CDR3 DNA is TGTGCCAGCAGCTTCTCGGGTGACAACTATGGCTACACCTTC.

The genes are TRBV4-2 and TRBJ1-5; TRBD1 agrees at 10 bases. CDR1 LGHNA and CDR2 YNFKEQ come from the germline V gene. This CDR3 has 15 amino acids. The V gene end was trimmed by 1 base and the J gene end by 4 bases; junction bases not matched to a gene: 1. In DNA form, the CDR3 reads TGTGCCAGCAGCCAAGGGACAGGGGGGAATCAGCCCCAGCATTTT. It codes for CASSQGTGGNQPQHF.

The chain uses TRBV7-8 and TRBJ1-1, with 7 bases fitting TRBD1. The CDR3 runs to 14 residues. Germline lookup yields CDR1 SGHVS and CDR2 FQNEAQ. V was pared by 3 bases and J by 3 bases, with 4 bases of the junction left unmatched. CDR3: CASSLGQWDTEAFF. The CDR3 coding sequence is TGTGCCAGCAGCTTGGGACAGTGGGACACTGAAGCTTTCTTT.

The chain joins TRBV11-3 to TRBJ2-1; D unresolved. CDR3 length equals 11 residues. Germline values: CDR1 SGHNT, CDR2 YENEEA. Trimming shortened V by 1 base and J by 11 bases, and 6 bases separated the two germline ends. The CDR3 DNA reads TGTGCCAGCAGCTTAGGGCCGAAGCAGTTCTTC. Its protein is CASSLGPKQFF.

The chain recombines TRBV7-2 with TRBJ1-1; TRBD1 agrees at 7 bases. The CDR3 consists of 15 residues. Germline lookup yields CDR1 SGHTA and CDR2 FQGNSA. After removal of 0 bases from V and 1 base from J, the junction contained 2 bases not matched to a gene. CDR3 coding DNA: TGTGCCAGCAGCTTAGCGGGGACAGCGAACACTGAAGCTTTCTTT. As protein: CASSLAGTANTEAFF.

This chain links TRBV27 with TRBJ2-1; TRBD1 is a possible D gene (5 bases). The CDR3 covers 13 residues. The germline gives CDR1 MNHEY, CDR2 SMNVEV (reference sequence). V was clipped by 0 bases and J by 7 bases, with 7 bases between them. Here the CDR3 reads CASSLSTANEQFF. The CDR3 coding sequence is TGTGCCAGCAGTTTATCGACAGCTAATGAGCAGTTCTTC.

The chain employs TRBV21-1 and TRBJ2-6; the table's D call of TRBD1 was not tested on the DNA. TRBV21-1 is given as a pseudogene. The CDR3 is 18 amino acids. This CDR3 is CASSKGGSQDSGANVLTF. DNA for the CDR3: TGTGCCAGCAGCAAAGGGGGCTCACAAGACTCTGGGGCCAACGTCCTGACTTTC.

The CDR3 DNA sequence: TGTGCCAGCTTGACAGGGGGCGGGTACGAGCAGTACTTC. The encoded protein is CASLTGGGYEQYF. The chain links TRBV28 to TRBJ2-7; 10 nucleotides line up with TRBD1. CDR3 length equals 13 residues. Germline V gene data show CDR1 as MDHEN and CDR2 as SYDVKM. J lost 4 bases, V lost 8 bases, and 5 bases had no gene match.